This entry lists 9 T cell receptor beta chains sequenced from one sample in a study of T cells in Graves' hyperthyroidism and ophthalmopathy. Amplification of TCR beta CDR3 regions was performed using RNA transcripts as template. RT-PCR in the first round (using the HTBI primer set) targeted the TCR CDR3. A single record per CDR3 protein comes from TCRdb applying MiXCR to the multiplex PCR reads. The repertoire consists of a few hundred thousand distinct CDR3 sequences, with approximately 22% occurring once and the leading ten covering 50% to 65%. Sequenced: blood. All receptors derive from a woman aged 50 to 60 with Graves' hyperthyroidism.

The V call is TRBV20-1, the J call TRBJ1-1; 10 bases match TRBD1. This CDR3 is built from 15 residues. Germline V CDR1 and CDR2: DFQATT, SNEGSKA (reference sequence). The junction had 6 bases not matched to a gene; V was cut back by 1 base and J by 4 bases. The CDR3 bases are TGCAGTGCTAGAGTTGGACAGGGGGGGACCACTGAAGCTTTCTTT. Protein: CSARVGQGGTTEAFF.

This clonotype has ten or more counts. The chain is built from TRBV5-1 and TRBJ2-1, with D tentatively TRBD1 (6 bases). The V gene lost 3 bases and the J gene lost 7 bases, with 14 bases spanning the gap. The CDR3 loop spans 14 amino acids. Looked up from germline, CDR1 is SGHRS and CDR2 is YFSETQ. The CDR3 reads CASSSGDVRNEQFF. The CDR3 coding sequence is TGCGCCAGCAGCTCAGGGGACGTAAGGAATGAGCAGTTCTTC.

The chain uses TRBV30 and TRBJ2-5; a weak D match, TRBD2 (6 bases). With 3 bases removed from V and 5 bases from J, the gap between germline ends came to 13 bases. CDR3 length equals 13 residues. Germline CDR1 is GTSNPN and CDR2 is SVGIG (reference sequence). This chain's CDR3 is CAWSPGVGETQYF. In nucleotides, the CDR3 is TGTGCCTGGAGCCCGGGGGTGGGTGAGACCCAGTACTTC.

This clonotype has ten or more counts. The chain links TRBV11-1 to TRBJ2-2; 9 positions agree with TRBD2. This CDR3 is 17 amino acids long. The V gene end was trimmed by 3 bases and the J gene end by 4 bases; junction bases not matched to a gene: 9. CDR1 is SGHAT, CDR2 FQDESV, per germline (reference sequence). As DNA, the CDR3 is TGTGCCAGCAGCTTTCTTCGCGGGAGGGCCGGCACCGGGGAGCTGTTTTTT. As protein: CASSFLRGRAGTGELFF.

At least ten counts were recorded for this clonotype. This chain uses TRBV3-1 with TRBJ2-2; 9 bases fit TRBD1. Germline V gene data show CDR1 as LGHDT and CDR2 as YNNKEL (reference sequence). The CDR3 extends over 16 amino acids. V shed 2 bases, J shed 1 base, and the junction held 2 bases outside the gene matches. In nucleotides, the CDR3 is TGTGCCAGCAGCCAATGGGACAGGGAGAACACCGGGGAGCTGTTTTTT. Translated, it gives CASSQWDRENTGELFF.

The V and J genes are TRBV5-1 and TRBJ1-6; D might be TRBD1 (6 bases). V was shortened by 5 bases and J by 5 bases, with 14 bases between the two germline ends. CDR3 length: 15 residues. Germline CDR1 reads SGHRS; CDR2 reads YFSETQ. CDR3 in amino acids: CASRRTTGNNSPLHF. The CDR3 DNA follows: TGCGCCAGCAGACGTACTACAGGGAATAATTCACCCCTCCACTTT. Full variable domain (missing parts from reference TRBV5-1 and TRBJ1-6): KAGVTQTPRYLIKTRGQQVTLSCSPISGHRSVSWYQQTPGQGLQFLFEYFSETQRNKGNFPGRFSGRQFSNSRSEMNVSTLELGDSALYLCASRRTTGNNSPLHFGNGTRLTVT.

DNA for the CDR3: TGTGCCAGCAGCCCCCACAGGGAAGAGACCCAGTACTTC. Its protein is CASSPHREETQYF. V gene TRBV7-3 combines with J gene TRBJ2-5; the D gene is possibly TRBD1 (6 bases). There are 13 residues in the CDR3. Germline CDR1 SGHTA, CDR2 FQGTGA. Trimming took 5 bases from V and 3 from J, leaving 10 bases between them.

V and J are TRBV18 and TRBJ2-2, with D possibly called TRBD1 or TRBD2 (5 bases each). The V gene's germline CDR1 is KGHSH and CDR2 LQKENI. The CDR3 length is 13 residues. Trimming took 6 bases from V and 8 from J, leaving 13 bases between them. The CDR3 DNA is TGTGCCAGCTCTCGGGACCGCACAGGGGAGCTGTTTTTT. Amino acids: CASSRDRTGELFF.

This clonotype was detected many times. Relative to the germline gene, one junction end is altered; a read error may explain this. The rearrangement links TRBV28 to TRBJ1-1; D remains ambiguous. Germline CDR1 is MDHEN and CDR2 is SYDVKM. This CDR3 has 13 amino acids. This CDR3 is CASTSGGRTGAFF. As DNA, the CDR3 is TGTGCCAGCACCTCGGGAGGACGGACTGGAGCTTTCTTT.